The clone carrying this T cell receptor beta chain was observed many times. The CDR3 sequence is 13 residues long. Germline lookup yields CDR1 SGDLS and CDR2 YYNGEE. The V gene lost 1 base and the J gene lost 4 bases, with 8 bases spanning the gap. This sample stems from a study of response to subunit inactivated influenza vaccine. Each CDR3 protein gets one entry after TCRdb re-called the RT-PCR reads with MiXCR. The table lists around 600,000 distinct CDR3 sequences, approximately 10% of them singletons, with 9.5% to 12% in the top ten. The same sample was also used in a study of T cells expressing NK-cell markers. Per that paper: UMIs accompanied the 5'RACE template switching by which TCR beta cDNA was made.

This receptor was taken from a man in his fifties or sixties who received an inactivated influenza vaccine. Sequencing used PBMCs from blood, obtained on the day of vaccination. The J gene is TRBJ1-1, the V gene TRBV9; D not certain. The CDR3 DNA follows: TGTGCCAGCAGCGTACAGGATTTCACTGAAGCTTTCTTT. Protein sequence: CASSVQDFTEAFF. The full variable domain, its missing parts supplied by reference TRBV9 and TRBJ1-1, is DSGVTQTPKHLITATGQRVTLRCSPRSGDLSVYWYQQSLDQGLQFLIQYYNGEERAKGNILERFSAQQFPDLHSELNLSSLELGDSALYFCASSVQDFTEAFFGQGTRLTVV.